This TCR beta chain was observed in a study of OX40 agonist ivuxolimab in advanced cancers. Study-level information: A diagnosis of hepatocellular carcinoma, melanoma, renal cell or head and neck cancer was present in dose-escalation patients. Among those enrolled, mean age was roughly 55 years (range about 23 to 90) and 70% to 85% were male. Three patients showed partial responses: one hepatocellular carcinoma and two cutaneous melanoma cases.

Produced via immunoSEQ multiplex PCR; TCRdb's table is partial and in-frame only. The table lists roughly 76,000 clones, roughly nine tenths of them singletons, with 7.6% in the top ten. The timepoints at which blood was sampled were baseline, cycle 4 day 1, and cycle 7 day 1. This clone is a singleton in its sample. Germline CDR1 is MNHEY and CDR2 is SMNVEV (reference sequence). The CDR3 length is 19 residues. The V gene end was trimmed by 7 bases and the J gene end by 3 bases; junction bases not matched to a gene: 16. The gene calls are TRBV27 and TRBJ2-5; the match to TRBD2 covers 14 bases. The origin of this receptor is an adult with an advanced solid tumor such as melanoma, head and neck, liver or kidney cancer. Sequences were derived from CD4+ or CD8+ T cells sorted from blood, sampled in a trial of the OX40 agonist ivuxolimab. The CDR3 DNA sequence: TGTGCCAGCACCCCATTTCCGGGACTAGCGGGGGATATCGAAGAGACCCAGTACTTC. This translates into CASTPFPGLAGDIEETQYF.